Below, one T cell receptor (beta chain) is given with its context. The data stem from a study of long-term antiretroviral therapy in people with HIV. They ran version v3.0 of the immunoSEQ assay at survey level. TCRdb's copy holds only in-frame clones and misses some; the assay was immunoSEQ multiplex PCR. The table records 20,000 to 30,000 clones, 70% to 80% of them present only once. CDR1 MNHEY and CDR2 SVGAGI come from the germline V gene. The ends were cut back, 2 bases at V and 3 bases at J, with 7 bases in the middle. This CDR3 has 13 amino acids. This clonotype originated in a woman aged 40 to 55 with HIV. The chain links TRBV6-5 to TRBJ1-2; no firm D call. The sequences come from unsorted PBMCs, collected 1.2 years after starting antiretroviral therapy. The CDR3 DNA reads as TGTGCCAGCAGTTACGGAGGTGACTATGGCTACACCTTC. Protein: CASSYGGDYGYTF.